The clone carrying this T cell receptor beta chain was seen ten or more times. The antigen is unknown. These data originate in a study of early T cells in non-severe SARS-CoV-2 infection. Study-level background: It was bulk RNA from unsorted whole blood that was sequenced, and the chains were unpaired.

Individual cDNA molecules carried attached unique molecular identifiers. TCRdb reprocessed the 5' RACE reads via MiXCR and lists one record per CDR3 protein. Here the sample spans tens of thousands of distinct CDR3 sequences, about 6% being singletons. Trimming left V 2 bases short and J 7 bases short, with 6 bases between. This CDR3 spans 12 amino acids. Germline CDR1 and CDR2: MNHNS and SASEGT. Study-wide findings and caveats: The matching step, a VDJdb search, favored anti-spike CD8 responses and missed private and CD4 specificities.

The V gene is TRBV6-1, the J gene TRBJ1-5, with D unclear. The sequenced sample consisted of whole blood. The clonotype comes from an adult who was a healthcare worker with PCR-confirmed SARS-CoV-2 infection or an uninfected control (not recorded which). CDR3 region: CASSERRQPQHF. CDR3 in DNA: TGTGCCAGCAGTGAACGCCGACAGCCCCAGCATTTT.